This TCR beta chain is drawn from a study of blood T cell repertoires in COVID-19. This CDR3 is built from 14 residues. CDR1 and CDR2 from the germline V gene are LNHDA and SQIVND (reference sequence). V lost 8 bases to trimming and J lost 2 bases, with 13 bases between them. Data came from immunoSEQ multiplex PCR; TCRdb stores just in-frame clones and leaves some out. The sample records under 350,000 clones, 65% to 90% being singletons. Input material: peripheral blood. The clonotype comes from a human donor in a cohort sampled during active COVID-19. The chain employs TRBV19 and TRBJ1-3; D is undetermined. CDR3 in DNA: TGTGCCAGTGCACTCGGGGTGCCTGGAAACACCATATATTTT. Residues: CASALGVPGNTIYF.